One sample yielded the 24 T cell receptor beta chains listed below, sequenced in a study of shared T cell receptors in the human thymus. Measured with immunoSEQ multiplex PCR; TCRdb has only the in-frame clones, and not every one. The sample shows hundreds of thousands of clones, about 90% of them seen only once. The data were also submitted as part of a second study, on human thymus T cells.

What was sequenced was thymocytes. These receptors were collected from a boy younger than two with a congenital heart defect.

The V and J genes are TRBV5-1 and TRBJ2-2; TRBD1 is a possible D gene (6 bases). The CDR3 has 14 residues. With 4 bases removed from V and 6 bases from J, the gap between germline ends came to 13 bases. Germline CDR1 and CDR2: SGHRS and YFSETQ. CDR3 nucleotide sequence: TGCGCCAGCAGCATAACAGGGTTCCCCGGGGAGCTGTTTTTT. Amino acid sequence: CASSITGFPGELFF.

The CDR3 loop reads CASSLEADSTQYF. The CDR3 nucleotides read TGTGCCAGCAGCTTAGAAGCCGACTCGACCCAGTACTTC. The J gene is TRBJ2-5, the V gene TRBV7-2; D gene ambiguous. CDR1 SGHTA and CDR2 FQGNSA come from the germline V gene. The CDR3 is made up of 13 amino acids. V lost 1 base to trimming and J lost 7 bases, with 10 bases between them. Using reference TRBV7-2 and TRBJ2-5 for the parts outside the CDR3, the full variable domain is GAGVSQSPSNKVTEKGKDVELRCDPISGHTALYWYRQSLGQGLEFLIYFQGNSAPDKSGLPSDRFSAERTGGSVSTLTIQRTQQEDSAVYLCASSLEADSTQYFGPGTRLLVL.

The genes are TRBV13 and TRBJ1-1; 10 bases fit TRBD1. Germline V gene sequence: CDR1 PRHDT, CDR2 FYEKMQ (reference sequence). The CDR3 sequence is 14 residues long. V dropped 5 bases and J dropped 7; count of bases not matched to a gene: 7. The CDR3 spells CASSRMTGGCEAFF. The CDR3 DNA sequence: TGTGCCAGCAGCAGAATGACAGGGGGCTGTGAAGCTTTCTTT.

The CDR3 sequence: CASSFGGSGGYNEQFF. The CDR3 nucleotides read TGTGCCAGCAGCTTCGGGGGGAGTGGAGGCTACAATGAGCAGTTCTTC. The chain uses TRBV28 and TRBJ2-1; 7 bases align to TRBD2. CDR3 length: 16 amino acids. Germline V CDR1 and CDR2: MDHEN, SYDVKM. J lost 3 bases, V lost 6 bases, and 11 bases had no gene match.

This clone appeared once. The chain uses TRBV4-2 and TRBJ1-6; D remains ambiguous. Per germline, CDR1 LGHNA and CDR2 YNFKEQ. V lost 0 bases to trimming and J lost 11 bases, with 5 bases between them. This CDR3 comprises 12 residues. CDR3 loop: CASSQDGAPLHF. DNA of the CDR3: TGTGCCAGCAGCCAAGACGGGGCACCCCTCCACTTT.

The chain has TRBV20-1 and TRBJ1-2, with 8 bases lining up with TRBD1. The CDR3 totals 11 residues. Per germline, CDR1 DFQATT and CDR2 SNEGSKA (reference sequence). After removal of 6 bases from V and 5 bases from J, the junction contained 2 bases not matched to a gene. This CDR3 reads CSAGQVYGYTF. CDR3 bases: TGCAGTGCGGGACAGGTTTATGGCTACACCTTC.

This chain connects TRBV10-1 to TRBJ2-3; D is uncertain. The germline V gene encodes CDR1 WNHNN and CDR2 SYGVQD (reference sequence). V was trimmed by 4 bases and J by 2 bases, leaving 10 bases between them. The CDR3 is 14 amino acids. The CDR3 DNA is TGCGCCAGCAGTGGACTTACAAACACAGATACGCAGTATTTT. It specifies CASSGLTNTDTQYF.

V gene TRBV28 combines with J gene TRBJ2-7; the match to TRBD2 covers 16 bases. The CDR3 is made up of 18 amino acids. The V and J ends lost 7 bases and 6 bases, in that order; junction bases with no gene match: 15. CDR1 is MDHEN, CDR2 SYDVKM, per germline. The CDR3 DNA is TGTGCCAGCACCCCCTGGGGACTAGCGGGAGGGCCTAAGTGCGAGCAGTACTTC. This sequence encodes CASTPWGLAGGPKCEQYF.

J is TRBJ2-3 and V is TRBV11-2, with D maybe TRBD1 (6 bases). The V and J ends lost 3 bases and 2 bases respectively, with 15 bases between them. This CDR3 comprises 16 residues. CDR1 and CDR2 (germline): SGHAT, FQNNGV. The CDR3 reads CASSLGTKEHTDTQYF. The CDR3, as DNA: TGTGCCAGCAGCTTGGGGACAAAGGAGCACACAGATACGCAGTATTTT.

The chain carries TRBV5-6 and TRBJ1-6, with TRBD1 matching over 11 bases. Germline CDR1 SGHDT, CDR2 YYEEEE. CDR3 size: 16 residues. V lost 1 base and J lost 6; bases outside the gene matches: 3. DNA for the CDR3: TGTGCCAGCAGCTTGAGGACAGGGGGCCCTAATTCACCCCTCCACTTT. Translating gives CASSLRTGGPNSPLHF.

V gene TRBV28 combines with J gene TRBJ2-4; TRBD2 aligns across 8 bases. Losses at the gene ends were 7 bases for V and 0 bases for J; bases not matched to a gene: 11. Germline V gives CDR1 MDHEN, CDR2 SYDVKM. The CDR3 loop spans 17 amino acids. The CDR3: CASTPGGLAGAKNIQYF. The DNA of the CDR3 is TGTGCCAGCACCCCGGGGGGCCTAGCGGGAGCCAAAAACATTCAGTACTTC.

V usage is TRBV5-1 and J usage is TRBJ1-1, with D perhaps TRBD1 (5 bases). The germline gives CDR1 SGHRS, CDR2 YFSETQ. The CDR3 length is 16 residues. V shed 0 bases and J shed 1 base, with 13 bases lying between them. Written as DNA, the CDR3 is TGCGCCAGCAGCTTGGCCAGGGCATCACCGAACACTGAAGCTTTCTTT. It translates to CASSLARASPNTEAFF.

CDR3 nucleotides: TGTGCCAGCAGCCGGAACAACCCGGGACAGGGGGCGAACGGCGAGCAGTACTTC. Its protein is CASSRNNPGQGANGEQYF. The chain combines TRBV5-4 with TRBJ2-7; 12 nucleotides match TRBD1. The CDR3 contains 18 residues. With 4 bases clipped from V and 6 bases from J, the junction kept 17 bases outside the gene matches. Germline CDR1 is SGHNT and CDR2 is YYREEE (reference sequence). Based on the CDR3 plus reference TRBV5-4 and TRBJ2-7, the full variable domain is ETGVTQSPTHLIKTRGQQVTLRCSSQSGHNTVSWYQQALGQGPQFIFQYYREEENGRGNFPPRFSGLQFPNYSSELNVNALELDDSALYLCASSRNNPGQGANGEQYFGPGTRLTVT.

V usage is TRBV15 and J usage is TRBJ1-4; 8 bases fit TRBD1. CDR3 size: 13 residues. In germline, CDR1 is LNHNV, CDR2 YYDKDF (reference sequence). After removal of 8 bases from V and 8 bases from J, the junction contained 7 bases not matched to a gene. The CDR3: CATDGQGSEKLFF. The CDR3 DNA sequence: TGTGCCACCGACGGACAGGGAAGCGAAAAACTGTTTTTT.

The chain employs TRBV6-6 and TRBJ2-7, with D perhaps matching TRBD2 (6 bases). Per germline, CDR1 MNHNY and CDR2 SVGAGI (reference sequence). V was pared by 6 bases and J by 0 bases, with 12 bases between. The CDR3 runs 14 residues. In DNA form, the CDR3 reads TGTGCCAGCAGCTCGGACTACAGCTCCTACGAGCAGTACTTC. Translated: CASSSDYSSYEQYF.

This clone is a singleton in its sample. The rearrangement joins TRBV28 to TRBJ1-3; 7 bases agree with TRBD1. V gave up 5 bases and J gave up 2 bases; unmatched junction bases: 6. The CDR3 length is 15 residues. Looked up from germline, CDR1 is MDHEN and CDR2 is SYDVKM. In DNA form, the CDR3 reads TGTGCCAGCAGTCCGAAACAGGGGCCTGGAAACACCATATATTTT. This translates into CASSPKQGPGNTIYF.

V is TRBV19 and J is TRBJ2-3; D perhaps matches TRBD2 (5 bases). Trimming pared 0 bases from V and 4 bases from J, leaving 5 bases between. Per the germline V gene, CDR1 is LNHDA and CDR2 is SQIVND (reference sequence). The CDR3 spans 13 residues. The CDR3 protein is CASSIELADTQYF. CDR3 in DNA: TGTGCCAGTAGTATAGAACTAGCAGATACGCAGTATTTT. Based on the CDR3 plus reference TRBV19 and TRBJ2-3, the full variable domain is DGGITQSPKYLFRKEGQNVTLSCEQNLNHDAMYWYRQDPGQGLRLIYYSQIVNDFQKGDIAEGYSVSREKKESFPLTVTSAQKNPTAFYLCASSIELADTQYFGPGTRLTVL.

The chain links TRBV10-3 to TRBJ1-2; 7 nucleotides agree with TRBD1. Germline V gene lookup returns CDR1 ENHRY and CDR2 SYGVKD. The V segment lost 9 bases and the J segment 4 bases; nucleotides outside the gene matches: 2. The CDR3 runs to 11 residues. The CDR3 spells CAIRDSYGYTF. The CDR3 coding sequence is TGTGCCATTCGGGACAGCTATGGCTACACCTTC.

This clone was seen a few times. V gene TRBV10-3 combines with J gene TRBJ1-2; possible D gene TRBD1, 6 bases. Germline values: CDR1 ENHRY, CDR2 SYGVKD. Trimming pared 6 bases from V and 4 bases from J, leaving 15 bases between. This CDR3 spans 14 amino acids. CDR3 loop: CAIRATQGSYGYTF. CDR3 nucleotide sequence: TGTGCCATCAGGGCCACACAGGGAAGCTATGGCTACACCTTC.

This clone was recorded once. This rearrangement joins TRBV11-2 to TRBJ2-3, with 7 bases aligning to TRBD1. The V gene end was trimmed by 5 bases and the J gene end by 8 bases; junction bases not matched to a gene: 13. The CDR3 has 15 residues. The germline CDR1 and CDR2 sequences are SGHAT and FQNNGV. CDR3 nucleotides: TGTGCCAGCAGCGACCTAGGGGGCTTTGGGGGTACGCAGTATTTT. Protein product: CASSDLGGFGGTQYF.

J is TRBJ2-5 and V is TRBV6-7; 15 bases fit TRBD2. TRBV6-7 is reported as an ORF; its role is uncertain. V gave up 5 bases and J gave up 2 bases; unmatched junction bases: 9. The CDR3 contains 18 residues. The CDR3 region has the DNA TGTGCCAGCAGTCAGGGACTAGCGGGAGGAAATGTACAAGAGACCCAGTACTTC. Residues: CASSQGLAGGNVQETQYF.

The chain joins TRBV27 to TRBJ2-1, with D perhaps matching TRBD2 (6 bases). The V gene's germline CDR1 is MNHEY and CDR2 SMNVEV (reference sequence). CDR3 length: 12 amino acids. The V end lost 7 bases, the J end lost 4 bases, and 8 bases lay between the germline ends. CDR3 sequence (DNA): TGTGCCAGCAATGGGGGGTACAATGAGCAGTTCTTC. Its translation: CASNGGYNEQFF.

The gene calls are TRBV6-6 and TRBJ1-2; D perhaps matches TRBD1 (5 bases). Germline V lookup: CDR1 MNHNY, CDR2 SVGAGI (reference sequence). V shed 2 bases and J shed 10 bases, with 14 bases lying between them. The length of the CDR3 is 13 residues. CDR3 nucleotide sequence: TGTGCCAGCAGTTACGGGGGAGGTTTAGTCTACACCTTC. Translated, it gives CASSYGGGLVYTF.

This chain uses TRBV6-5 with TRBJ2-6; 10 bases match TRBD1. The CDR3 has 16 residues. The germline gives CDR1 MNHEY, CDR2 SVGAGI. V shed 0 bases, J shed 6 bases, and the junction held 2 bases outside the gene matches. CDR3 nucleotides: TGTGCCAGCAGTTACTCGACAGGGGGCGAGGCCAACGTCCTGACTTTC. Its translation is CASSYSTGGEANVLTF.